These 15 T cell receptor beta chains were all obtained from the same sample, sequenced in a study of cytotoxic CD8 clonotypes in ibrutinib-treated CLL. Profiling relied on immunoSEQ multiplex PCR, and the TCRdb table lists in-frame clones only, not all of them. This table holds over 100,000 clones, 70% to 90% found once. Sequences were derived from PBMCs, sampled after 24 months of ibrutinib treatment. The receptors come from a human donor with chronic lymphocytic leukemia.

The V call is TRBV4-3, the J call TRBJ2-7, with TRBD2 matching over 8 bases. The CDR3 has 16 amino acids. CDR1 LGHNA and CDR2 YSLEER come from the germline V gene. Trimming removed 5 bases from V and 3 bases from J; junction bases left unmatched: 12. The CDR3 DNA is TGCGCCAGCAGCGCCAGGTACAGCGGGGGCCTCTACGAGCAGTACTTC. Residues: CASSARYSGGLYEQYF.

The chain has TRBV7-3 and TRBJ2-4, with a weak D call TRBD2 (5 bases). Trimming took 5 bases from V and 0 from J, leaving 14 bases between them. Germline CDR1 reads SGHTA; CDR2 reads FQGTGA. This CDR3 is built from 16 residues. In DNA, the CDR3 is TGTGCCAGCAGCCCCGGACTCACACTAGCCAAAAACATTCAGTACTTC. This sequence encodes CASSPGLTLAKNIQYF. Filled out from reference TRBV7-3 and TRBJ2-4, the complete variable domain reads GAGVSQTPSNKVTEKGKYVELRCDPISGHTALYWYRQSLGQGPEFLIYFQGTGAADDSGLPNDRFFAVRPEGSVSTLKIQRTERGDSAVYLCASSPGLTLAKNIQYFGAGTRLSVL.

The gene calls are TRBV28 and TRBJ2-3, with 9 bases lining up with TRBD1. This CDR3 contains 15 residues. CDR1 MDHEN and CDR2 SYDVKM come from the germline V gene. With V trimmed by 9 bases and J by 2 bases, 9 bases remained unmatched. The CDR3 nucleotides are TGTGCCAGTGGACCGGGACAGGGAAACACAGATACGCAGTATTTT. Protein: CASGPGQGNTDTQYF.

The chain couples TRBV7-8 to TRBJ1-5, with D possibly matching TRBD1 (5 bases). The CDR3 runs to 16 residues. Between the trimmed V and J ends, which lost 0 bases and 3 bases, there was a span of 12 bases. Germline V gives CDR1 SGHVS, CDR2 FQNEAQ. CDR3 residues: CASSLARGAVNQPQHF. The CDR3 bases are TGTGCCAGCAGCTTAGCGCGGGGCGCGGTCAATCAGCCCCAGCATTTT. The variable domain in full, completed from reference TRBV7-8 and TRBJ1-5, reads GAGVSQSPRYKVAKRGQDVALRCDPISGHVSLFWYQQALGQGPEFLTYFQNEAQLDKSGLPSDRFFAERPEGSVSTLKIQRTQQEDSAVYLCASSLARGAVNQPQHFGDGTRLSIL.

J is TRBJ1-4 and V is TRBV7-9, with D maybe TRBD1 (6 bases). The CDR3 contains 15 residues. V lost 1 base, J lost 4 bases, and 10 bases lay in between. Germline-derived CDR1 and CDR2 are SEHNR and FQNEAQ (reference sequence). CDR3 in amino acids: CASSLETGNNEKLFF. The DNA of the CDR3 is TGTGCCAGCAGCTTAGAAACAGGGAATAATGAAAAACTGTTTTTT.

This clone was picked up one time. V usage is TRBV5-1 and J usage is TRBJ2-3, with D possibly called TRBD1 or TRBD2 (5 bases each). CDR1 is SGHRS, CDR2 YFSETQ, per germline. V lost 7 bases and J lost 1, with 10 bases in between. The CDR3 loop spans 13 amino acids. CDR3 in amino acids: CASGDGRTDTQYF. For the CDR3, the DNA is TGCGCCAGCGGGGACGGTCGCACAGATACGCAGTATTTT.

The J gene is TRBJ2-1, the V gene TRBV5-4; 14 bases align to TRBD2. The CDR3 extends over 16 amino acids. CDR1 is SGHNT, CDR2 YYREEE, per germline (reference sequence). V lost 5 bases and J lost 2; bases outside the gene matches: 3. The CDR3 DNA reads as TGTGCCAGCAGGACTAGCGGGGGGGCCCCCTACAATGAGCAGTTCTTC. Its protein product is CASRTSGGAPYNEQFF. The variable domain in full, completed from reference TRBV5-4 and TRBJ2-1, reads ETGVTQSPTHLIKTRGQQVTLRCSSQSGHNTVSWYQQALGQGPQFIFQYYREEENGRGNFPPRFSGLQFPNYSSELNVNALELDDSALYLCASRTSGGAPYNEQFFGPGTRLTVL.

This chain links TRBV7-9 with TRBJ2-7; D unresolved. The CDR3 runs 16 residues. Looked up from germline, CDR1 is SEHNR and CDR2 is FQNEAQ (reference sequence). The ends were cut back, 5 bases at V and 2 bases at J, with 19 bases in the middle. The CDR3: CASSTPFRDPPYEQYF. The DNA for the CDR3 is TGTGCCAGCAGCACGCCCTTTAGGGATCCCCCCTACGAGCAGTACTTC.

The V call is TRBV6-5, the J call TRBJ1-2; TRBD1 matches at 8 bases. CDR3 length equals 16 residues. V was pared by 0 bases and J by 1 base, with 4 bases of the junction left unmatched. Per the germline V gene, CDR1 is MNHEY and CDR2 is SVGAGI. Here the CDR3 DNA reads TGTGCCAGCAGTTACTCGACAGGGGTCAGTAACTATGGCTACACCTTC. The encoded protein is CASSYSTGVSNYGYTF.

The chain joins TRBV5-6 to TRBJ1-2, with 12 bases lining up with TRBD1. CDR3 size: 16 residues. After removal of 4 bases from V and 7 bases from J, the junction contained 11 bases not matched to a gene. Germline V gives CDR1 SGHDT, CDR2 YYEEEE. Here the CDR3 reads CASSEKGQGATFGYTF. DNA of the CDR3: TGTGCCAGCAGCGAAAAGGGACAGGGGGCGACATTTGGCTACACCTTC.

The CDR3 DNA sequence: TGTGCCAGCAGCGGACGGGCTAACACTGAAGCTTTCTTT. As protein: CASSGRANTEAFF. The rearrangement uses TRBV7-9 and TRBJ1-1; D remains ambiguous. Germline CDR1 reads SEHNR; CDR2 reads FQNEAQ (reference sequence). V lost 5 bases and J 2 bases, leaving 9 bases between the germline ends. The CDR3 is 13 amino acids.

This chain's CDR3 is CASSEVKGANGPYEQYF. The CDR3 region has the DNA TGTGCCAGCAGTGAAGTAAAGGGGGCAAACGGGCCCTACGAGCAGTACTTC. This chain links TRBV2 with TRBJ2-7; 7 bases are shared with TRBD1. Trimming removed 1 base from V and 2 bases from J; junction bases left unmatched: 11. CDR3 length: 17 amino acids. Per germline, CDR1 SNHLY and CDR2 FYNNEI.

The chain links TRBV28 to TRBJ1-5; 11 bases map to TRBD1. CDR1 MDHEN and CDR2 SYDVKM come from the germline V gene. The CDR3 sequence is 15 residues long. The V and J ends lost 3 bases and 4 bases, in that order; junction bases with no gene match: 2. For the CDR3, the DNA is TGTGCCAGCAGTTTGGGGACAGGGGGGAATCAGCCCCAGCATTTT. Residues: CASSLGTGGNQPQHF.

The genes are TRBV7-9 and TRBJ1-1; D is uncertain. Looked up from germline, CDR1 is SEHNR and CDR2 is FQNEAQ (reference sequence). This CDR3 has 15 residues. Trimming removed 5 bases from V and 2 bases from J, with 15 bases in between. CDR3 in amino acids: CASSTRESANTEAFF. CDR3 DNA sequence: TGTGCCAGCAGCACCCGCGAGTCAGCAAACACTGAAGCTTTCTTT. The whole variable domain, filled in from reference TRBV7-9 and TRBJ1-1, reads DTGVSQNPRHKITKRGQNVTFRCDPISEHNRLYWYRQTLGQGPEFLTYFQNEAQLEKSRLLSDRFSAERPKGSFSTLEIQRTEQGDSAMYLCASSTRESANTEAFFGQGTRLTVV.

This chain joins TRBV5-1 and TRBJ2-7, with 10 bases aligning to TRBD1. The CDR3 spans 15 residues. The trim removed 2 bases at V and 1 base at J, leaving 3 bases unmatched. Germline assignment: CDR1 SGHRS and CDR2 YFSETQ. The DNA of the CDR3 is TGCGCCAGCAGCTTCCCGGGACAGGGGTCCTACGAGCAGTACTTC. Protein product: CASSFPGQGSYEQYF. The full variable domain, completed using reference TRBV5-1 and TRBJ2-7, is KAGVTQTPRYLIKTRGQQVTLSCSPISGHRSVSWYQQTPGQGLQFLFEYFSETQRNKGNFPGRFSGRQFSNSRSEMNVSTLELGDSALYLCASSFPGQGSYEQYFGPGTRLTVT.